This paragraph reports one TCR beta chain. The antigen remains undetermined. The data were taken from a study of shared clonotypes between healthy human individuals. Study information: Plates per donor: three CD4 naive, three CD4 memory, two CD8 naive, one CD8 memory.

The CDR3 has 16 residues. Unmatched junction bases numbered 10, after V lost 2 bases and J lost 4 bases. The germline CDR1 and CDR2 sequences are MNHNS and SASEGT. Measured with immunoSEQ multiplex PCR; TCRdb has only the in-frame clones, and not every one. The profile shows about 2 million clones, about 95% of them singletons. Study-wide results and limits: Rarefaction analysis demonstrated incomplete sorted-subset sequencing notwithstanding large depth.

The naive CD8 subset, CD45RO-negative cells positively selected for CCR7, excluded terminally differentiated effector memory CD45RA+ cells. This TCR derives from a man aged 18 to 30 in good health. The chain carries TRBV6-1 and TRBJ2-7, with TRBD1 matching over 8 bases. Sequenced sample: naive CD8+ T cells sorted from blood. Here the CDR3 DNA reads TGTGCCAGCAGTGAATCCGGGACAGGATTTTATTACGAGCAGTACTTC. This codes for CASSESGTGFYYEQYF.